The clone carrying this T cell receptor (beta chain) was counted only a few times. These data originate in a study of CD8 T cells in ankylosing spondylitis. V was clipped by 2 bases and J by 2 bases, with 10 bases between them. The CDR3 length is 15 residues. Germline V gene data show CDR1 as LGHDT and CDR2 as YNNKEL (reference sequence). TCRdb re-called the 5' RACE reads through MiXCR, storing one row per CDR3 protein. The table lists about 130,000 distinct CDR3 sequences, 9.3% of them singletons. The chain employs TRBV3-1 and TRBJ2-1; a weak D match, TRBD2 (5 bases). Material for sequencing was blood, either unsorted or a sorted T cell fraction (not recorded which). The sequence was collected from a male donor with ankylosing spondylitis or in good health (not recorded which). In DNA form, the CDR3 reads TGTGCCAGCAGCCAACCTAGCAACCCCTACAATGAGCAGTTCTTC. This gives the protein CASSQPSNPYNEQFF.